This paragraph reports one TCR beta chain. Its specificity is not known. The germline V gene encodes CDR1 GTSNPN and CDR2 SVGIG (reference sequence). Trimming removed 3 bases at V and 5 bases at J, with 13 bases between. The CDR3 contains 13 residues. The sample originates from a study of cytomegalovirus exposure and HLA in healthy donors. TCRdb's copy holds only in-frame clones and misses some; the assay was immunoSEQ multiplex PCR. The data contain some 170,000 clones, 80% to 90% of them singletons. Study findings and constraints: Researchers counted approximately 160 TCR beta chains as cytomegalovirus-associated. Within the 90 to 150 validation repertoires, first-cohort TCR clusters tended to co-occur, according to a later analysis.

The V gene is TRBV30, the J gene TRBJ1-1; tentative D call: TRBD1 (6 bases). Input material: PBMCs. The receptor was isolated from a woman under 40 in good health and CMV-seronegative. CDR3: CAWRAQGMTEAFF. The CDR3 DNA reads as TGTGCCTGGAGGGCACAGGGTATGACTGAAGCTTTCTTT.